Shown below are 5 T cell receptor beta chains from a single sample sequenced in a study of shared clonotypes between healthy human individuals. The table came from immunoSEQ multiplex PCR; TCRdb's copy has only in-frame clones and leaves some out. The repertoire holds some 500,000 clones, with 96% as singletons. Sequencing input: naive CD4+ T cells sorted from blood. Subset reported: CD45RA+ positively selected. These receptor sequences come from a young woman in good health.

The chain is built from TRBV5-6 and TRBJ2-3, with unresolved D. Trimming cost V 6 bases and J 2 bases, with 16 bases left between them. Germline V CDR1 and CDR2: SGHDT, YYEEEE. The CDR3 is made up of 15 amino acids. CDR3 amino acids: CASTVLGPPTDTQYF. CDR3 in DNA: TGTGCCAGCACCGTTTTGGGCCCCCCCACAGATACGCAGTATTTT. Supplemented by reference TRBV5-6 and TRBJ2-3, the full variable domain reads DAGVTQSPTHLIKTRGQQVTLRCSPKSGHDTVSWYQQALGQGPQFIFQYYEEEERQRGNFPDRFSGHQFPNYSSELNVNALLLGDSALYLCASTVLGPPTDTQYFGPGTRLTVL.

V gene TRBV2 combines with J gene TRBJ1-6, with TRBD1 identical over 12 bases. Germline V lookup: CDR1 SNHLY, CDR2 FYNNEI. The CDR3 contains 17 residues. After removal of 3 bases from V and 7 bases from J, the junction contained 7 bases not matched to a gene. The CDR3 spells CASSDGWGQGANSPLHF. The CDR3 nucleotides read TGTGCCAGCAGTGACGGTTGGGGACAGGGGGCGAATTCACCCCTCCACTTT.

The V gene is TRBV2, the J gene TRBJ2-1; unclear D gene. The CDR3 is made up of 15 amino acids. The V end was cut by 0 bases, the J end by 4 bases, with 10 bases between. In germline, CDR1 is SNHLY, CDR2 FYNNEI. CDR3 DNA: TGTGCCAGCAGTGAAGCGCAGGCGCTGTACAATGAGCAGTTCTTC. Encoded protein: CASSEAQALYNEQFF.

This chain joins TRBV4-1 and TRBJ1-5, with a tentative D call TRBD1 (6 bases). The CDR3 extends over 15 amino acids. Germline V CDR1 and CDR2: MGHRA, YSYEKL. Trimming removed 0 bases from V and 2 bases from J, with 8 bases in between. CDR3 sequence reads: CASSQDYRGNQPQHF. CDR3 nucleotides: TGCGCCAGCAGCCAAGACTACAGGGGCAATCAGCCCCAGCATTTT.

Comments on this clone: Additional DNA sequences in this sample encode the identical CDR3. The V call is TRBV2, the J call TRBJ1-5; D may be TRBD1 (5 bases). Germline CDR1 SNHLY, CDR2 FYNNEI. This CDR3 region has 14 residues. The V gene lost 6 bases and the J gene lost 2 bases, with 11 bases spanning the gap. The CDR3 DNA sequence: TGTGCCAGCAGCGGGGGACGAGGCAATCAGCCCCAGCATTTT. It is translated as CASSGGRGNQPQHF.